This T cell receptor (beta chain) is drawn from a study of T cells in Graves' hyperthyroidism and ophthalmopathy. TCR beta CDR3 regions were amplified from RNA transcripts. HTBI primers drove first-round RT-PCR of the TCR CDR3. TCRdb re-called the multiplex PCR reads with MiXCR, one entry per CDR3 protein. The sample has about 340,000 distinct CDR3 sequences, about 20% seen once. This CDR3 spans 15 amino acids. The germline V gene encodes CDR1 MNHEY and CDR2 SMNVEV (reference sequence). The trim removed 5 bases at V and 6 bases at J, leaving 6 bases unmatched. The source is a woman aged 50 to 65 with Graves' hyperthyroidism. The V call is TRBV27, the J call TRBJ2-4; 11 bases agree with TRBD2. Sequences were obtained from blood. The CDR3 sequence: CASSQLAGGGNIQYF. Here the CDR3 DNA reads TGTGCCAGCAGTCAGCTAGCGGGGGGCGGAAACATTCAGTACTTC.